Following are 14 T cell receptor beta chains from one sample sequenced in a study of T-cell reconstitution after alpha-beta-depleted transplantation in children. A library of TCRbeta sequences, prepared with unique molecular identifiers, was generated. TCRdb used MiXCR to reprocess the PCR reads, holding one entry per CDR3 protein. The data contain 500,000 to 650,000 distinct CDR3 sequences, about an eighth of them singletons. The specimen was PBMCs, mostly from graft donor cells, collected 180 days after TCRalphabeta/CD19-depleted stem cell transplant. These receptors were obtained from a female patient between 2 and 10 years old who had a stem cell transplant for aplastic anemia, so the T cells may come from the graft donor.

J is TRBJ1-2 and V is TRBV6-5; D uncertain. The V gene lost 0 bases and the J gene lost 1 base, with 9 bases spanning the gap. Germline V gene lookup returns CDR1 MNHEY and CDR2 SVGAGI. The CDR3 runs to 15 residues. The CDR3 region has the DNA TGTGCCAGCAGTTACTCGTCTTACAGTAACTATGGCTACACCTTC. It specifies CASSYSSYSNYGYTF.

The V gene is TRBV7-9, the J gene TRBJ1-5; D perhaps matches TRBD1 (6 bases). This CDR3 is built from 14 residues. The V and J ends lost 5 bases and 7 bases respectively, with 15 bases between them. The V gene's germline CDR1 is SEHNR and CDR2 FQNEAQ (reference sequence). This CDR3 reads CASSPINREQPQHF. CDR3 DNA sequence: TGTGCCAGCAGCCCTATTAACAGGGAACAGCCCCAGCATTTT. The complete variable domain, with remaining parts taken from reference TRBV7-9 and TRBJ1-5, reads DTGVSQNPRHKITKRGQNVTFRCDPISEHNRLYWYRQTLGQGPEFLTYFQNEAQLEKSRLLSDRFSAERPKGSFSTLEIQRTEQGDSAMYLCASSPINREQPQHFGDGTRLSIL.

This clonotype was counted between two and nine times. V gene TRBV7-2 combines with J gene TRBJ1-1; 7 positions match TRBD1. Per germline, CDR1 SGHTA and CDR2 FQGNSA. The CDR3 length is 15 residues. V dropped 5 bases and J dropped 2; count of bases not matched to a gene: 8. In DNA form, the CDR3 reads TGTGCCAGCAGCCGGGAGGGGACAGTCAACACTGAAGCTTTCTTT. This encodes CASSREGTVNTEAFF.

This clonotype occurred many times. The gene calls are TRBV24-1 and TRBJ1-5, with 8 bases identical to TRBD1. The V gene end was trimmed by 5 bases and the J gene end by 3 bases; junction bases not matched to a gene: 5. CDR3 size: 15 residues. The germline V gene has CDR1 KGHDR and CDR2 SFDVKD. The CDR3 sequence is CATSAAGGYNQPQHF. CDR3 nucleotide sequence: TGTGCCACCAGTGCCGCAGGGGGCTACAATCAGCCCCAGCATTTT.

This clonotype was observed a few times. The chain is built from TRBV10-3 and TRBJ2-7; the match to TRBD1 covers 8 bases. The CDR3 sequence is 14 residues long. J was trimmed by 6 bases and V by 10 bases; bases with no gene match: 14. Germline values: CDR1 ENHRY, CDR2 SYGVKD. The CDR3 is CATNGQGQSAEQYV. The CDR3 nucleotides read TGTGCCACCAATGGACAGGGACAGTCCGCCGAGCAGTACGTC.

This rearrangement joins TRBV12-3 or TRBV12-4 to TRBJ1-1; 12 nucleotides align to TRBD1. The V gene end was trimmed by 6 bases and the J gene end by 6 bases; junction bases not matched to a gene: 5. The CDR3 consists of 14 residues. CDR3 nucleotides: TGTGCCAGCAGGTGGGACAGGGGGCAAGCTGAAGCTTTCTTT. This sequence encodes CASRWDRGQAEAFF.

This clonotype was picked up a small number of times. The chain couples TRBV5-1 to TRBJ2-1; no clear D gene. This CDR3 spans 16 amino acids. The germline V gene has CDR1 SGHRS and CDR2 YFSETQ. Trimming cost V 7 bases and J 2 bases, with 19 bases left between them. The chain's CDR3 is CASLPLVPIAYNEQFF. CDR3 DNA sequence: TGCGCCAGCCTCCCCCTCGTTCCAATAGCCTACAATGAGCAGTTCTTC.

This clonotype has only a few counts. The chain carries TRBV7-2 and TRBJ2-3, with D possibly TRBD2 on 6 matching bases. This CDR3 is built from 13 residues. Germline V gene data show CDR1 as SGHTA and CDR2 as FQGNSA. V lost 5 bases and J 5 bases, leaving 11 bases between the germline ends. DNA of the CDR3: TGTGCCAGCAGCCGCCTAGCGAGAGATACGCAGTATTTT. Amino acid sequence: CASSRLARDTQYF.

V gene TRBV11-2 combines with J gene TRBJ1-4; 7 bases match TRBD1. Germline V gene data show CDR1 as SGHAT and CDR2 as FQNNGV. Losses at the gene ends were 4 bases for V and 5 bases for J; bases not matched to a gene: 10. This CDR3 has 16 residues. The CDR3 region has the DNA TGTGCCAGCAGCTCCGGACAGGCGGGGGAAAATGAAAAACTGTTTTTT. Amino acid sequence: CASSSGQAGENEKLFF.

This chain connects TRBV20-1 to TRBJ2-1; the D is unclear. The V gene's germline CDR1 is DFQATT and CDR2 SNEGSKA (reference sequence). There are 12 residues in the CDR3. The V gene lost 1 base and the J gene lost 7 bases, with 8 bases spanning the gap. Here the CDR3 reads CSARVMGNEQFF. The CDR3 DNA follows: TGCAGTGCTAGAGTAATGGGGAATGAGCAGTTCTTC.

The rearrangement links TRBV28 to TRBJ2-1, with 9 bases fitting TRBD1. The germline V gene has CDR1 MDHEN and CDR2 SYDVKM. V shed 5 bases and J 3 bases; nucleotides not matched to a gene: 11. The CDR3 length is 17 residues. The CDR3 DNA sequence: TGTGCCAGCAGTGGGTACGGTCCGGGACAGGGCTACAATGAGCAGTTCTTC. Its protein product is CASSGYGPGQGYNEQFF. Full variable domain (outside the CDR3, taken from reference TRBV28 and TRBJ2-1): DVKVTQSSRYLVKRTGEKVFLECVQDMDHENMFWYRQDPGLGLRLIYFSYDVKMKEKGDIPEGYSVSREKKERFSLILESASTNQTSMYLCASSGYGPGQGYNEQFFGPGTRLTVL.

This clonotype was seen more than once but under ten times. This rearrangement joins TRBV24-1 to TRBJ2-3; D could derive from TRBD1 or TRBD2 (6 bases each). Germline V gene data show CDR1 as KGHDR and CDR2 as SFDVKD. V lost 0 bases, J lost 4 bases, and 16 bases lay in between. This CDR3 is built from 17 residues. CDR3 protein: CATSDLSGRQAADTQYF. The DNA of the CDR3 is TGTGCCACCAGTGATTTGTCCGGGAGACAGGCGGCAGATACGCAGTATTTT.

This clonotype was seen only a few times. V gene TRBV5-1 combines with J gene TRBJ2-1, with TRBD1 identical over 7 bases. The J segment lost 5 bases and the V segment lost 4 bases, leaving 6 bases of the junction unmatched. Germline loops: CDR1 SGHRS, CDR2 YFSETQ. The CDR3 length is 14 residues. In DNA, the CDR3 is TGCGCCAGCAGCGCTAGACAGGGTGACAATGAGCAGTTCTTC. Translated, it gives CASSARQGDNEQFF.

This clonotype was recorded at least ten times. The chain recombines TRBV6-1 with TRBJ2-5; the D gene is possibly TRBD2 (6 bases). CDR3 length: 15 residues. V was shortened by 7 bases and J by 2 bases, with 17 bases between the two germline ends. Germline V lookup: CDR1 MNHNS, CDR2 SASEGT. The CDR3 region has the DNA TGTGCCAGCAAATCCCGGGGGTTCGCGCAAGAGACCCAGTACTTC. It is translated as CASKSRGFAQETQYF.